This T cell receptor (beta chain) derives from a study of blood T cell repertoires in COVID-19. Study-level information: PBMCs, B-cell-depleted T cells, or T cells were the source of the cDNA or gDNA that made up the material.

Per the study methods: For nucleated cells, counts were estimated from reference gene primer amplification. Clones were sequenced by immunoSEQ multiplex PCR, and TCRdb holds only the in-frame ones, with some missing. V and J calls and clone size are those listed in that table; D and trimming were worked out from the DNA. This repertoire shows a few hundred thousand clones, 70% to 90% found once; its top ten account for about 10%. CDR1 is SGHRS and CDR2 is YFSETQ in the germline V gene. The ends were cut back, 3 bases at V and 5 bases at J, with 11 bases in the middle. CDR3 length: 13 amino acids. Two consecutive negative NP/OP PCR tests, clearance, or resolved symptoms defined Cohort 3 recovery.

The TCR comes from a woman aged 18-29 years who had recovered from COVID-19. Sequencing was done on a sample of PBMCs or T cells enriched from blood (not recorded which). The V and J genes are TRBV5-1 and TRBJ2-5; D is unresolved. CDR3 loop: CASSYNPGETQYF. For the CDR3, the DNA is TGCGCCAGCAGCTATAACCCCGGGGAGACCCAGTACTTC.